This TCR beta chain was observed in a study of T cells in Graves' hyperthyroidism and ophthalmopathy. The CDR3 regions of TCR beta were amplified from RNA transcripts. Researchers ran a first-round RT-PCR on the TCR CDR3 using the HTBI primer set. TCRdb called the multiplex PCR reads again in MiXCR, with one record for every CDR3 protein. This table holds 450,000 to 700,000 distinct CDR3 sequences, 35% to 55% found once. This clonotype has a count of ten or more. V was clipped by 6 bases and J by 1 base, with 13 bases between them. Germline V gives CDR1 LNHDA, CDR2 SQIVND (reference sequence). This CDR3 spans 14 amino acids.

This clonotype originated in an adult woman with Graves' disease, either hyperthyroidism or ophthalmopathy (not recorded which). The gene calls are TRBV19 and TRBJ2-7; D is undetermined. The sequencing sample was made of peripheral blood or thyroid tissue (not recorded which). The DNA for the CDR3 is TGTGCCAGTAGGGAGACCAAAGGATCCTACGAGCAGTACTTC. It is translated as CASRETKGSYEQYF.